The 13 T cell receptor beta chains presented below share a single source sample, sequenced in a study of monozygotic twins with inflammatory bowel disease (dated by TCRdb to the late 2010s). Libraries were made using 5' RACE. Sequencing relied on an Illumina HiSeq 2500. After reprocessing by TCRdb, each CDR3 protein sequence is one entry, and no DNA is given. This sample's table has entries for about 99,000 distinct CDR3 sequences. The ten largest account for roughly 1.9% of the sample. Sequences were obtained from blood. Receptors were obtained from a human donor with ulcerative colitis or Crohn's disease, or a healthy co-twin of an affected twin (not recorded which).

The chain links TRBV15 to TRBJ2-7; TCRdb names TRBD1, which stays unverified in the absence of DNA. CDR1 and CDR2 (germline): LNHNV, YYDKDF (reference sequence). CDR3 length equals 13 residues. The CDR3 here is CATSRTGNYEQYF.

The chain uses TRBV18 and TRBJ2-2; TCRdb indicates TRBD2, and absent DNA this call remains unverified. Germline CDR1 KGHSH, CDR2 LQKENI. This CDR3 spans 16 amino acids. The CDR3 sequence: CASSLGLAGASGELFF.

The chain carries TRBV7-9 and TRBJ1-5; TCRdb picks TRBD1, but there is no DNA to check that call. Per germline, CDR1 SEHNR and CDR2 FQNEAQ (reference sequence). This CDR3 is built from 15 residues. The CDR3: CASSFGDSANQPQHF.

This chain uses TRBV7-9 with TRBJ2-7; TCRdb outputs TRBD1, but without DNA this stays unchecked. Germline CDR1 reads SEHNR; CDR2 reads FQNEAQ (reference sequence). The CDR3 totals 16 residues. CDR3 amino acids: CASSLGWGPEPYEQYF.

This rearrangement joins TRBV6-2 or TRBV6-3 to TRBJ2-5; TCRdb's D gene call, TRBD2, goes unchecked for lack of DNA. The germline gives CDR1 MNHEY, CDR2 SVGEGT. The CDR3 totals 13 residues. CDR3 sequence: CASKKDPQETQYF.

V gene TRBV6-7 combines with J gene TRBJ2-3; no DNA is available, so the TRBD1 call from TCRdb remains unchecked. TRBV6-7 is flagged as an ORF with uncertain function. CDR3 length equals 19 residues. The CDR3 spells CASSSPRGFCPPDTDTQYF.

The rearrangement joins TRBV27 to TRBJ2-3; TCRdb proposes TRBD1, but this gene call is untestable without DNA. Germline CDR1 is MNHEY and CDR2 is SMNVEV (reference sequence). This CDR3 has 14 residues. The CDR3 sequence: CASSLPDLTDTQYF.

V is TRBV24-1 and J is TRBJ2-3; TCRdb's D call of TRBD1 is untestable without DNA. Germline-derived CDR1 and CDR2 are KGHDR and SFDVKD. The CDR3 runs 15 residues. CDR3 protein: CATSDPGQGGNTQYF.

Here the CDR3 reads CSARRTPYSNQPQHF. V gene TRBV20-1 combines with J gene TRBJ1-5. The CDR3 is made up of 15 amino acids. Germline V gene sequence: CDR1 DFQATT, CDR2 SNEGSKA (reference sequence).

The rearrangement uses TRBV24-1 and TRBJ2-1. Looked up from germline, CDR1 is KGHDR and CDR2 is SFDVKD. The CDR3 has 12 amino acids. The CDR3: CATSASTNEQFF.

This sequence joins TRBV28 and TRBJ1-2; TCRdb reports TRBD1, a call that lacks DNA to check it against. The germline CDR1 and CDR2 sequences are MDHEN and SYDVKM. This CDR3 contains 13 residues. Here the CDR3 reads CASSGTGVEGYTF.

The rearrangement uses TRBV5-1 and TRBJ2-1. Germline values: CDR1 SGHRS, CDR2 YFSETQ. The CDR3 extends over 14 amino acids. The CDR3 sequence is CASSLGQGGNEQFF.

The genes are TRBV6-1 and TRBJ2-6; the D gene TCRdb calls, TRBD1, cannot be checked with no DNA. The CDR3 has 17 residues. Germline V gene sequence: CDR1 MNHNS, CDR2 SASEGT. The CDR3 loop reads CASSRDWTGTGANVLTF.